The 25 T cell receptor beta chains reported below all come from one sample, sequenced in a study of Graves' ophthalmopathy and Graves' hyperthyroidism. Amplification of the TCR beta CDR3 regions used RNA transcripts (as template). Second-round multiplex PCR came after first-round RT-PCR with HTBI primers. One entry per CDR3 protein, called by TCRdb with MiXCR from the multiplex PCR reads. Of 680,000 or so distinct CDR3 sequences detected, 22% appear once; the ten largest clones hold more than 5.5%. Input material: peripheral blood. Source of these receptors: a woman younger than 35 with stable Graves' hyperthyroidism. Some clones in this sample may be carry-over from other donors' samples.

This clonotype was seen a single time. The V gene is TRBV6-1, the J gene TRBJ1-5; D remains unclear. CDR3 length: 12 amino acids. Germline loops: CDR1 MNHNS, CDR2 SASEGT. CDR3 sequence reads: CAIAGSNQPQHF. The CDR3 bases are TGTGCGATAGCGGGTAGCAATCAGCCCCAGCATTTT.

This clonotype was seen only a few times. The CDR3 loop reads CASSHVITNQPQHF. CDR3 bases: TGCGCCAGCAGCCATGTTATCACAAATCAGCCCCAGCATTTT. The V call is TRBV4-1, the J call TRBJ1-5; D is ambiguous. In germline, CDR1 is MGHRA, CDR2 YSYEKL. This CDR3 is 14 amino acids long. Trimming stripped 3 bases from V and 4 bases from J, with 10 bases between.

The chain combines TRBV20-1 with TRBJ2-2, with 8 bases fitting TRBD1. This CDR3 has 12 residues. Germline values: CDR1 DFQATT, CDR2 SNEGSKA (reference sequence). V gave up 7 bases and J gave up 3 bases; unmatched junction bases: 1. The chain's CDR3 is CSVTGDTGELFF. For the CDR3, the DNA is TGCAGTGTGACAGGGGACACCGGGGAGCTGTTTTTT.

The CDR3 coding sequence is TGTGCCAGCAGTTACTCGAGGGGCGCGGACACTGAAGCTTTCTTT. Amino acid sequence: CASSYSRGADTEAFF. The chain combines TRBV6-2 or TRBV6-3 with TRBJ1-1; tentative D call: TRBD1 (5 bases). This CDR3 has 15 amino acids. Trimming took 0 bases from V and 3 from J, leaving 11 bases between them. Per germline, CDR1 MNHEY and CDR2 SVGEGT.

This clonotype was counted at least ten times. The chain employs TRBV6-5 and TRBJ1-2; D is unclear. Germline CDR1 reads MNHEY; CDR2 reads SVGAGI. CDR3 length: 16 residues. The V end lost 2 bases, the J end lost 4 bases, and 17 bases lay between the germline ends. CDR3 sequence reads: CASSYISRANLYGYTF. In nucleotides, the CDR3 is TGTGCCAGCAGTTACATCAGCCGGGCCAATCTCTATGGCTACACCTTC.

This clonotype occurred many times. The chain employs TRBV19 and TRBJ1-2; TRBD1 matches at 7 bases. Trimming removed 4 bases from V and 6 bases from J; junction bases left unmatched: 8. Germline CDR1 LNHDA, CDR2 SQIVND (reference sequence). The CDR3 consists of 14 residues. CDR3 region: CASSTDRRMDGYTF. CDR3 DNA sequence: TGTGCCAGTAGTACGGACAGGAGGATGGATGGCTACACCTTC.

This chain uses TRBV6-1 with TRBJ1-5; a weak D match, TRBD1 (5 bases). The CDR3 spans 15 residues. Germline-derived CDR1 and CDR2 are MNHNS and SASEGT. The germline V and J ends were trimmed by 0 bases and 5 bases, with 11 bases remaining between them. The CDR3 sequence is CASSEAGEGHQPQHF. The CDR3, as DNA: TGTGCCAGCAGTGAAGCGGGGGAAGGGCATCAGCCCCAGCATTTT.

This clonotype was seen many times. The chain links TRBV19 to TRBJ2-2; TRBD2 aligns across 9 bases. The junction had 8 bases not matched to a gene; V was cut back by 5 bases and J by 4 bases. Germline V lookup: CDR1 LNHDA, CDR2 SQIVND (reference sequence). This CDR3 region has 16 residues. The DNA for the CDR3 is TGTGCCAGTAGTGTTCGCGGGGGGGCCATCACCGGGGAGCTGTTTTTT. Protein: CASSVRGGAITGELFF.

This clonotype was seen ten or more times. This rearrangement joins TRBV10-3 to TRBJ1-1, with 9 bases fitting TRBD1. With V trimmed by 9 bases and J by 1 base, 12 bases remained unmatched. The CDR3 is made up of 16 amino acids. Germline V gives CDR1 ENHRY, CDR2 SYGVKD. This CDR3 reads CAILPGQGVANTEAFF. CDR3 bases: TGTGCCATTCTACCGGGACAGGGTGTAGCGAACACTGAAGCTTTCTTT.

Here the CDR3 reads CASSYTSGYNGELFF. The DNA of the CDR3 is TGTGCCAGCAGTTACACCAGCGGGTACAACGGGGAGCTGTTTTTT. The chain joins TRBV6-2 or TRBV6-3 to TRBJ2-2, with D maybe TRBD2 (6 bases). This CDR3 contains 15 residues. V lost 2 bases and J 7 bases, leaving 14 bases between the germline ends. Germline values: CDR1 MNHEY, CDR2 SVGEGT.

In this sample, this clonotype turned up many times. V usage is TRBV12-3 or TRBV12-4 and J usage is TRBJ1-2, with D tentatively TRBD1 (6 bases). V gave up 8 bases and J gave up 4 bases, with 17 bases separating them. The CDR3 has 14 amino acids. CDR3 amino acids: CASPQVWGPYGYTF. CDR3 coding DNA: TGTGCCAGCCCTCAAGTCTGGGGGCCCTATGGCTACACCTTC.

This clonotype was seen only a few times. One end of the junction varies from germline; a read error may be responsible. The CDR3 is CASSTYLGRRDIKYF. As DNA, the CDR3 is TGCGCCAGCAGCACCTACCTCGGACGCCGGGACATTAAGTACTTC. The V and J genes are TRBV5-1 and TRBJ2-4, with D perhaps TRBD1 (6 bases). There are 15 residues in the CDR3. CDR1 SGHRS and CDR2 YFSETQ come from the germline V gene.

This clonotype has ten or more counts. The chain is built from TRBV6-2 or TRBV6-3 and TRBJ1-1; D unresolved. Trimming took 6 bases from V and 0 from J, leaving 8 bases between them. CDR1 and CDR2 from the germline V gene are MNHEY and SVGEGT. The CDR3 length is 13 residues. In DNA, the CDR3 is TGTGCCAGCAGCAACGGACTGAACACTGAAGCTTTCTTT. Protein: CASSNGLNTEAFF.

This clonotype was observed many times. The V and J genes are TRBV2 and TRBJ1-5; D is ambiguous. V lost 3 bases and J 0 bases, leaving 18 bases between the germline ends. The CDR3 sequence is 18 residues long. CDR1 is SNHLY, CDR2 FYNNEI, per germline. The CDR3 DNA follows: TGTGCCAGCAGTGACCCACCCCACCTAGGACGTAGCAATCAGCCCCAGCATTTT. It encodes CASSDPPHLGRSNQPQHF. The full variable domain, rest sourced from reference TRBV2 and TRBJ1-5, is EPEVTQTPSHQVTQMGQEVILRCVPISNHLYFYWYRQILGQKVEFLVSFYNNEISEKSEIFDDQFSVERPDGSNFTLKIRSTKLEDSAMYFCASSDPPHLGRSNQPQHFGDGTRLSIL.

Ten or more counts support this clonotype. The V gene is TRBV10-1, the J gene TRBJ1-2; the D gene is possibly TRBD1 (5 bases). The V end lost 2 bases, the J end lost 8 bases, and 12 bases lay between the germline ends. This CDR3 is 13 amino acids long. CDR1 WNHNN and CDR2 SYGVQD come from the germline V gene (reference sequence). The CDR3 region is CASSEMRGYGYTF. The CDR3 nucleotides are TGCGCCAGCAGTGAGATGAGGGGATACGGCTACACCTTC.

This sequence joins TRBV6-1 and TRBJ1-1; 8 bases agree with TRBD1. V was clipped by 1 base and J by 3 bases; unmatched bases: 10. The germline V gene has CDR1 MNHNS and CDR2 SASEGT. This CDR3 is 17 amino acids long. DNA for the CDR3: TGTGCCAGCAGTGAAGAAATCTTTAGGACAGGGTACACTGAAGCTTTCTTT. As protein: CASSEEIFRTGYTEAFF.

This clonotype was counted between two and nine times. J is TRBJ1-5 and V is TRBV6-1; D not resolved. CDR1 is MNHNS, CDR2 SASEGT, per germline. CDR3 length: 15 amino acids. The V gene lost 1 base and the J gene lost 2 bases, with 9 bases spanning the gap. This CDR3 reads CASSEVVGGNQPQHF. For the CDR3, the DNA is TGTGCCAGCAGTGAAGTAGTGGGTGGCAATCAGCCCCAGCATTTT.

At least ten counts were recorded for this clonotype. The V call is TRBV27, the J call TRBJ2-7, with 11 bases identical to TRBD1. Losses at the gene ends were 6 bases for V and 3 bases for J; bases not matched to a gene: 16. The CDR3 consists of 18 residues. Germline lookup yields CDR1 MNHEY and CDR2 SMNVEV (reference sequence). The CDR3: CASSPTRTGGFPYYEQYF. For the CDR3, the DNA is TGTGCCAGCAGCCCAACCCGGACAGGGGGCTTCCCCTACTACGAGCAGTACTTC.

The sample holds many counts of this clonotype. The chain has TRBV20-1 and TRBJ1-5, with D maybe TRBD1 (5 bases). CDR3 length: 17 residues. CDR1 is DFQATT, CDR2 SNEGSKA, per germline (reference sequence). Trimming removed 3 bases at V and 2 bases at J, with 20 bases between. CDR3 DNA sequence: TGCAGTGCTAGGACAGCTAAGATGGGTGTTGGCAATCAGCCCCAGCATTTT. Translating gives CSARTAKMGVGNQPQHF.

This clonotype occurred a few times. The chain couples TRBV29-1 to TRBJ2-7; TRBD2 might be the D (6 bases). Trimming took 3 bases from V and 5 from J, leaving 17 bases between them. Germline loops: CDR1 SQVTM, CDR2 ANQGSEA. This CDR3 spans 14 amino acids. The CDR3, as DNA: TGCAGCGTTGAGAGTAGGAGGGGAGAAAACGAGCAGTACTTC. Protein sequence: CSVESRRGENEQYF.

This clonotype was observed at least ten times. The V call is TRBV12-3 or TRBV12-4, the J call TRBJ2-2, with 7 bases identical to TRBD1. Losses at the gene ends were 5 bases for V and 6 bases for J; bases not matched to a gene: 3. The CDR3 runs to 13 residues. CDR3 coding DNA: TGTGCCAGCAGTAACCAGGGGGCCGGGGAGCTGTTTTTT. Protein product: CASSNQGAGELFF.

This chain uses TRBV5-1 with TRBJ1-2; D is ambiguous. Trimming took off 6 bases at V and 4 bases at J, with 10 bases between the two ends. The length of the CDR3 is 12 residues. Looked up from germline, CDR1 is SGHRS and CDR2 is YFSETQ. Written as DNA, the CDR3 is TGCGCCAGCAACGACGGAGTCTATGGCTACACCTTC. Translating it yields CASNDGVYGYTF. Full variable domain (rest looked up from reference TRBV5-1 and TRBJ1-2): KAGVTQTPRYLIKTRGQQVTLSCSPISGHRSVSWYQQTPGQGLQFLFEYFSETQRNKGNFPGRFSGRQFSNSRSEMNVSTLELGDSALYLCASNDGVYGYTFGSGTRLTVV.

The chain has TRBV5-1 and TRBJ1-1; TRBD1 agrees at 8 bases. This CDR3 is built from 15 residues. The trim removed 4 bases at V and 2 bases at J, leaving 7 bases unmatched. From germline, CDR1 is SGHRS and CDR2 YFSETQ. DNA for the CDR3: TGCGCCAGCAGCGACCAGACAGGGGCAAACACTGAAGCTTTCTTT. Translating gives CASSDQTGANTEAFF.

A single count supports this clonotype. Without the conserved terminal phenylalanine or tryptophan, this CDR3 likely stems from a read error. Because the CDR3's place on the DNA is in doubt, the DNA is left out and the CDR3 is given as listed by TCRdb. V gene TRBV5-1 combines with J gene TRBJ1-1; whether TRBD1, the table's D call, matches the DNA was not checked. The CDR3 numbers 14 amino acids, ends counted. In germline, CDR1 is SGHRS, CDR2 YFSETQ. The CDR3 is CASSFEGAISEAGL.

This clonotype was observed many times. This chain joins TRBV19 and TRBJ2-7; 7 bases agree with TRBD2. CDR3 length equals 15 residues. J gave up 3 bases and V 4 bases, and 9 bases lay outside the gene matches. Germline CDR1 reads LNHDA; CDR2 reads SQIVND (reference sequence). CDR3 sequence (DNA): TGTGCCAGTAGTAGCCTGGGGACTAACAACTACGAGCAGTACTTC. Amino acids: CASSSLGTNNYEQYF.